A single sample gave rise to the 12 T cell receptor beta chains below, sequenced in a study of blood T cell repertoires in COVID-19. The repertoire was sequenced with immunoSEQ multiplex PCR; TCRdb's copy has only in-frame clones and lacks some. The sample has approximately 230,000 clones, approximately 82% seen once. Sequenced input: peripheral blood. Receptors were obtained from a man aged 80 or over with acute or convalescent COVID-19.

This CDR3 reads CASSPGQTYNEQFF. DNA for the CDR3: TGCGCCAGCAGCCCAGGACAGACCTACAATGAGCAGTTCTTC. The chain links TRBV5-1 to TRBJ2-1; maybe TRBD1 (6 bases). V was pared by 4 bases and J by 2 bases, with 10 bases between. The CDR3 has 14 amino acids. Looked up from germline, CDR1 is SGHRS and CDR2 is YFSETQ.

The genes are TRBV6-5 and TRBJ2-1; 9 positions agree with TRBD2. This CDR3 contains 15 residues. Germline V CDR1 and CDR2: MNHEY, SVGAGI. With 8 bases clipped from V and 4 bases from J, the junction kept 9 bases outside the gene matches. The CDR3 sequence: CASGEGGLAYNEQFF. For the CDR3, the DNA is TGTGCCAGCGGGGAGGGGGGACTAGCTTACAATGAGCAGTTCTTC.

The chain is built from TRBV4-1 and TRBJ2-3; 7 bases match TRBD2. CDR3 length equals 19 residues. V was pared by 1 base and J by 5 bases, with 18 bases of the junction left unmatched. The germline gives CDR1 MGHRA, CDR2 YSYEKL. CDR3 nucleotides: TGCGCCAGCAGCCAAGGGGATCTCGCGGGAGAATATACGGGAGATACGCAGTATTTT. Amino acids: CASSQGDLAGEYTGDTQYF.

This clone has just one count. V is TRBV28 and J is TRBJ1-2, with 7 bases identical to TRBD1. Germline V gene lookup returns CDR1 MDHEN and CDR2 SYDVKM. With 4 bases clipped from V and 8 bases from J, the junction kept 10 bases outside the gene matches. The CDR3 is 14 residues long. The CDR3 protein is CASSSGQSRVGYTF. As DNA, the CDR3 is TGTGCCAGCAGTTCGGGACAGAGCAGGGTCGGCTACACCTTC.

This chain uses TRBV5-1 with TRBJ2-1; 12 bases are a match to TRBD1. Germline V gives CDR1 SGHRS, CDR2 YFSETQ. The V segment lost 7 bases and the J segment 8 bases; nucleotides outside the gene matches: 7. The CDR3 extends over 14 amino acids. The CDR3: CASSGTGGRHEQFF. The CDR3 DNA sequence: TGCGCCAGCTCCGGGACAGGGGGCCGCCATGAGCAGTTCTTC. Full variable domain (remainder filled in from reference TRBV5-1 and TRBJ2-1): KAGVTQTPRYLIKTRGQQVTLSCSPISGHRSVSWYQQTPGQGLQFLFEYFSETQRNKGNFPGRFSGRQFSNSRSEMNVSTLELGDSALYLCASSGTGGRHEQFFGPGTRLTVL.

V and J are TRBV30 and TRBJ1-2; no clear D gene. The CDR3 consists of 16 residues. Germline CDR1 reads GTSNPN; CDR2 reads SVGIG (reference sequence). Trimming shortened V by 3 bases and J by 7 bases, and 24 bases separated the two germline ends. Written as DNA, the CDR3 is TGTGCCTGGAGACGCCCCGGACTCCTCTCCCCTGGTGGCTACACCTTC. Amino acids: CAWRRPGLLSPGGYTF.

This chain uses TRBV7-2 with TRBJ1-3; D is uncertain. CDR1 is SGHTA, CDR2 FQGNSA, per germline. This CDR3 is built from 17 residues. Trimming took off 3 bases at V and 2 bases at J, with 17 bases between the two ends. As DNA, the CDR3 is TGTGCCAGCAGCTTGCAAGAAGCCCGTAATGCTGGAAACACCATATATTTT. It is translated as CASSLQEARNAGNTIYF.

V gene TRBV3-1 (or the pseudogene TRBV3-2) combines with J gene TRBJ2-5; D is perhaps TRBD1 (5 bases). Germline CDR1 and CDR2: LGHDT and YNNKEL (reference sequence). Deletions cut 7 bases from V and 0 bases from J, with 18 bases between. This CDR3 is built from 16 residues. In DNA form, the CDR3 reads TGTGCCAGCATAGAAAGGCTGGGCAGGGACCAAGAGACCCAGTACTTC. Translated: CASIERLGRDQETQYF.

This sequence joins TRBV3-1 (or the pseudogene TRBV3-2) and TRBJ2-3, with a possible D match to TRBD1 (5 bases). CDR1 is LGHDT and CDR2 is YNNKEL in the germline V gene (reference sequence). V lost 4 bases and J lost 5, with 7 bases in between. The CDR3 is 12 residues long. The CDR3 region has the DNA TGTGCCAGCAGCCCAGGGATAGATACGCAGTATTTT. Protein sequence: CASSPGIDTQYF.

This clone was seen just once. This sequence joins TRBV9 and TRBJ1-2, with D perhaps TRBD1 (6 bases). Trimming stripped 1 base from V and 4 bases from J, with 14 bases between. Germline values: CDR1 SGDLS, CDR2 YYNGEE. The CDR3 consists of 15 residues. The DNA for the CDR3 is TGTGCCAGCAGCGTAAAAGCGGACAGAAGCTATGGCTACACCTTC. Its translation: CASSVKADRSYGYTF.

The chain uses TRBV7-8 and TRBJ1-2; 7 positions agree with TRBD1. The CDR3 runs 14 residues. Germline V gene sequence: CDR1 SGHVS, CDR2 FQNEAQ. Unmatched junction bases numbered 4, after V lost 4 bases and J lost 2 bases. In nucleotides, the CDR3 is TGTGCCAGCAGCTCGCAGACAGGGAACTATGGCTACACCTTC. It yields the protein CASSSQTGNYGYTF. The complete variable domain, with remaining parts taken from reference TRBV7-8 and TRBJ1-2, reads GAGVSQSPRYKVAKRGQDVALRCDPISGHVSLFWYQQALGQGPEFLTYFQNEAQLDKSGLPSDRFFAERPEGSVSTLKIQRTQQEDSAVYLCASSSQTGNYGYTFGSGTRLTVV.

The chain combines TRBV4-1 with TRBJ2-1, with 8 bases matching TRBD1. CDR1 and CDR2 from the germline V gene are MGHRA and YSYEKL. The V segment lost 4 bases and the J segment 0 bases; nucleotides outside the gene matches: 2. CDR3 size: 15 residues. CDR3 protein: CASSLGQGSYNEQFF. CDR3 DNA: TGCGCCAGCAGCCTAGGACAGGGCTCCTACAATGAGCAGTTCTTC.